This entry describes one TCR beta chain. This clonotype came up many times. Its binding antigen is unknown. No base qualities exist here, and no much larger clone lies one base off it. The sample comes from a study of regulatory T cells in long-lasting Graves disease (dated by TCRdb to 2020 to 2023). Study-wide context: Newly diagnosed Graves' disease patients had taken antithyroid drugs for less than 3 months. Persistent Graves' disease patients were compared with newly diagnosed Graves' disease patients by peripheral blood TCR sequencing and RNA sequencing. The study was registered as a clinical trial and conducted in China. A total of approximately 35 samples underwent TCR sequencing: about 13 from persistent and about 20 from newly diagnosed Graves' disease patients.

Results the study describes overall, beyond this receptor: Compared with newly diagnosed patients, patients with persistent Graves' disease had lower TCR Shannon entropy and fewer highly expanded clones, which suggests clonal expansion. The authors acknowledged the small sample size as a limitation that may reduce accuracy. The study examined only peripheral blood because the primary lesion, thyroid tissue, could not be accessed. Sequencing and analysis were limited to the TCR beta chain. Patients with persistent disease shared more public clonotypes (approximately 2,500) than newly diagnosed patients did (around 930). Persistent disease showed preferential use of TRBV28, TRBJ1-2 and TRBJ2-5, whereas newly diagnosed disease favored TRBV20-1 and TRBJ2-1.

Per the publication, the time point label means: newly diagnosed GD, antithyroid drugs for less than 3 months. For both TCR sequencing and RNA sequencing, RNA was extracted from PBMCs in TRIzol. The diagnosis of Graves' disease was made according to American Thyroid Association guidelines. Patients for the study were recruited at an endocrinology department in Xi'an, China. From each patient, nine milliliters of peripheral blood was collected into an EDTA anticoagulant tube. Ficoll Paque Plus density gradient separation was used to isolate PBMCs, and no further T cell sorting was done. RNA quality was checked with an Agilent 2100 Bioanalyzer and agarose gel, and concentration with a NanoDrop 2000. The CDR3 sequence holds 13 residues, the cysteine and phenylalanine included. The read is trimmed to its CDR3 DNA, 39 bases read in frame from base 1. V is shortened by 2 bases, J by 1 base, and the region joining them spans 5 bases. CDR1 is given as SEHNR and CDR2 as FQNEAQ, both from the germline V gene (reference sequence).

Library method: multiplex PCR. The run used an Illumina HiSeq 4000. To build TCR beta libraries, CDR3 regions were amplified by Arm-PCR using iRepertoire HTBI primers. Gel purification was performed on PCR products prior to sequencing. Concerning the study's data processing: Gene usage analysis of CDR3 amino acid clonotypes relied on the 60 to 65 TRBV and 14 TRBJ segments identified across samples. COPE and FqMerger were used to merge filtered high-quality paired reads into contigs. BLAST was used to align contigs to IMGT TRBV, TRBD and TRBJ reference genes, with CDR3 defined following IMGT. Highly expanded clones were defined as clonotypes with a frequency above 0.1%. Repertoire diversity was measured by Shannon entropy, and V-J evenness by the Gini coefficient. A clonotype found in more than one individual was treated as public. The public reads were reanalyzed by TCRdb: fastp trimming at Q25, MiXCR alignment, in-frame beta chains only. When rows share a CDR3 protein, they turn into one entry using the most common DNA and genes. TCRdb, rather than the study authors, made the V and J calls. This sample is represented by about 540,000 distinct CDR3 sequences; about 13% of them were singletons. The ten most abundant clones make up about 9.1% of the sample.

The data were also submitted as part of a second study, on T cells in Graves' hyperthyroidism and ophthalmopathy. Looking at the second paper: Graves' hyperthyroidism was defined as stable when no progression to ophthalmopathy occurred over 18 months of follow-up. Hyperthyroidism patients were aged 18 to 65 years and newly diagnosed, with disease duration of less than 2 months. Any patient with an uncontrolled infection, another autoimmune disease, pregnancy or lactation was excluded. Diagnoses were based on clinical symptoms, serum thyroxine and TRAb, thyroid ultrasound and orbital computed tomography. The TCR CDR3 was subjected to a first round of RT-PCR using the HTBI primer set and the Qiagen OneStep RT-PCR kit. Blood samples also contained most of the expanded thyroid clonotypes (frequency above 0.001), which suggests that blood repertoires may reflect thyroid immune responses. A model built on a 13 V-J signature distinguished ophthalmopathy from stable hyperthyroidism, reaching 85% to 90% sensitivity and 81.08% specificity in cross-validation and 80%/75% in testing. In validation, the model predicted progression to ophthalmopathy a median of 6.5 months before onset, with roughly 68% sensitivity and roughly 77% specificity. To identify distinguishing TCR V-J signatures, a discovery cohort of roughly 100 patients was used, comprising some 43 with Graves' ophthalmopathy and around 60 with stable Graves' hyperthyroidism. An independent validation cohort of under 20 hyperthyroidism patients and approximately 15 patients who later progressed to ophthalmopathy tested prospective prediction of ophthalmopathy. For training and testing, the 100 patients in the discovery cohort were randomly divided in a 7:3 ratio. In addition, the study compared T-cell repertoires in thyroid tissue and in blood from roughly six Graves' hyperthyroidism patients. Following sampling, methimazole starting at 30 mg daily was given to hyperthyroidism patients, and high-dose intravenous methylprednisolone was given to ophthalmopathy patients. Libraries were constructed in a second round of multiplex PCR, after which size selection and purification were performed. Paired-end sequencing of the libraries was performed with 100 bp reads on an Illumina HiSeq2000. SOAPnuke was used to process the raw data, with reads discarded if the reads contained adapters or uncalled bases, had a mean Phred below 15, or lacked an exact constant-primer or identifier match. High-quality paired reads were merged with COPE v1.2.5, and unique nucleotide sequences were defined as clonotypes. MiTCR v1.1 was used to align the clonotypes against IMGT TRBV, TRBD and TRBJ reference segments. The analysis was restricted to V-J combinations with a frequency above 0.0001, which together covered 99% to 99.2% of the repertoires. A TCS score was defined as the ratio between F50 (clonal expansion) and ExV (chaos), using BLOSUM62-based TCRdist between CDR3 peptides within each V-J. Welch's t-statistics and random forest reduced 500 to 650 V-J features to about 13, which were used in a naive Bayes classifier (R e1071). No statistical method was used to fix the sample size in advance, and group allocation was not hidden from the investigators. According to the paper, TCR Vbeta CDR3 sequencing was carried out on roughly 130 peripheral blood samples, which came from about 45 ophthalmopathy, 75 or so hyperthyroidism and about 17 progressor patients.

Material: peripheral blood mononuclear cells (PBMCs), obtained at new diagnosis, from a patient treated with antithyroid drugs. This clonotype was obtained from a man aged 25 to 40 with Graves disease. Donor details come from another sample of the same person, matched by shared clones. Recombination connected TRBV7-9 to TRBJ2-5; the D gene cannot be resolved reliably. The CDR3 protein is CASSLNSQETQYF. At the DNA level, the sequence is TGTGCCAGCAGCTTAAACAGCCAAGAGACCCAGTACTTC.